A single sample gave rise to the 7 T cell receptor beta chains below, sequenced in a study of shared clonotypes between healthy human individuals. Clones were sequenced by immunoSEQ multiplex PCR, and TCRdb holds only the in-frame ones, with some missing. The table records approximately 1,000,000 clones, 70% to 80% of them present only once. The sample consisted of memory CD4+ T cells from PBMCs. The subset is: CD45RA-negative fraction. These receptors all stem from a man younger than 30 in good health. Some clones in this sample may be carry-over from other donors' samples.

This clone showed up just a few times. The rearrangement links TRBV25-1 to TRBJ1-2, with 7 positions matching TRBD1. CDR1 and CDR2 (germline): MGHDK, SYGVNS. J gave up 0 bases and V 4 bases, and 2 bases lay outside the gene matches. The CDR3 covers 14 residues. Here the CDR3 reads CASSAGQTNYGYTF. The DNA of the CDR3 is TGTGCCAGCAGTGCGGGACAGACTAACTATGGCTACACCTTC.

The chain joins TRBV11-3 to TRBJ2-1; TRBD2 matches 14 bases. The CDR3 has 15 amino acids. Germline CDR1 reads SGHNT; CDR2 reads YENEEA. V shed 4 bases, J shed 7 bases, and the junction held 3 bases outside the gene matches. As DNA, the CDR3 is TGTGCCAGCAGCTACTGGACTAGCGGGAGGAATGAGCAGTTCTTC. It translates to CASSYWTSGRNEQFF.

The chain employs TRBV30 and TRBJ1-1, with unresolved D. The CDR3 totals 13 residues. Germline CDR1 GTSNPN, CDR2 SVGIG (reference sequence). Deletions cut 4 bases from V and 1 base from J, with 10 bases between. Here the CDR3 reads CAWTPGWNTEAFF. CDR3 sequence (DNA): TGTGCCTGGACGCCAGGCTGGAACACTGAAGCTTTCTTT.

The chain links TRBV2 to TRBJ1-2, with 8 bases fitting TRBD1. CDR1 is SNHLY and CDR2 is FYNNEI in the germline V gene. Trimming cost V 1 base and J 4 bases; bases outside gene matches: 5. This CDR3 is 15 amino acids long. CDR3 amino acids: CASSEGPGGPYGYTF. The CDR3 nucleotides are TGTGCCAGCAGTGAAGGGCCAGGGGGCCCCTATGGCTACACCTTC.

The chain employs TRBV18 and TRBJ2-7; 7 nucleotides agree with TRBD2. V lost 2 bases to trimming and J lost 5 bases; unmatched junction nucleotides: 3. In germline, CDR1 is KGHSH, CDR2 LQKENI. CDR3 length equals 13 residues. The CDR3 nucleotides are TGTGCCAGCTCACCAGGGAGCGGGAACGAGCAGTACTTC. This encodes CASSPGSGNEQYF.

The chain is built from TRBV5-4 and TRBJ2-3; 8 nucleotides line up with TRBD1. The junction had 5 bases not matched to a gene; V was cut back by 4 bases and J by 4 bases. This CDR3 contains 14 residues. The germline V gene encodes CDR1 SGHNT and CDR2 YYREEE (reference sequence). The CDR3 loop is CASSHKQGADTQYF. The CDR3 bases are TGTGCCAGCAGCCATAAACAGGGGGCAGATACGCAGTATTTT.

This clone was recorded only once. It may be a read error: a sequence one base away is much more abundant. The same CDR3 arises from other DNA sequences in this sample as well. The chain joins TRBV7-3 to TRBJ2-1; TRBD2 agrees at 7 bases. Trimming at V came to 2 bases and at J to 3 bases, leaving 4 bases not matched to a gene. Germline V CDR1 and CDR2: SGHTA, FQGTGA. The CDR3 runs 15 residues. The CDR3 nucleotides are TGTGCCAGCAGCTTAGGTCTAGCGGTCTACAATGAGCAGTTCTTC. Its translation: CASSLGLAVYNEQFF.